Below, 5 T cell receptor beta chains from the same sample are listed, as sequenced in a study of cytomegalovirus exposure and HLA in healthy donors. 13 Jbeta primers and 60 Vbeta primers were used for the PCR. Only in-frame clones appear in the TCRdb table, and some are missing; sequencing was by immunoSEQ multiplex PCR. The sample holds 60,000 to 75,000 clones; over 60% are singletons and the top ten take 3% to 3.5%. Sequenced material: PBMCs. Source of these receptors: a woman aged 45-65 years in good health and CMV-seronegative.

The CDR3 coding sequence is TGCGCCAGCAGCCAGGACAGCCTGAACACTGAAGCTTTCTTT. Encoded protein: CASSQDSLNTEAFF. The V gene is TRBV4-3, the J gene TRBJ1-1; D is perhaps TRBD1 (6 bases). V shed 3 bases and J shed 0 bases, with 8 bases lying between them. The CDR3 is made up of 14 amino acids. CDR1 is LGHNA and CDR2 is YSLEER in the germline V gene.

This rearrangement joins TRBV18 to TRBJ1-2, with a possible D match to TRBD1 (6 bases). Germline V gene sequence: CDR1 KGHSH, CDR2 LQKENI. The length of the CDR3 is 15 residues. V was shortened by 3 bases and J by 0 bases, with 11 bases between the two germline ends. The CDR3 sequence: CASSPRTVTNYGYTF. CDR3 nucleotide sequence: TGTGCCAGCTCACCTAGGACAGTTACTAACTATGGCTACACCTTC.

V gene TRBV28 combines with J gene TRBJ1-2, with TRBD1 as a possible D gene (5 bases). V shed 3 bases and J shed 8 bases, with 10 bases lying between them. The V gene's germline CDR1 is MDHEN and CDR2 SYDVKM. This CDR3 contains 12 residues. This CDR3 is CASSLGGVGYTF. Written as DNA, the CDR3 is TGTGCCAGCAGTTTGGGGGGGGTAGGCTACACCTTC.

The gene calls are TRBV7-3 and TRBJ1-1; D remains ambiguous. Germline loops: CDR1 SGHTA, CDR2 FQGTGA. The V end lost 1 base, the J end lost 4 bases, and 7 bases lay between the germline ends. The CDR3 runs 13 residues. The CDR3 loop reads CASSLNSFTEAFF. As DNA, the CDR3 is TGTGCCAGCAGCTTAAACAGCTTCACTGAAGCTTTCTTT.

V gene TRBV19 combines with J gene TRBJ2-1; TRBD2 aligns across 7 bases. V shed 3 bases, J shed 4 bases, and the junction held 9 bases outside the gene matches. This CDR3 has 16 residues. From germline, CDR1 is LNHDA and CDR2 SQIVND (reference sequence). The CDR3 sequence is CASSMGGGPFYNEQFF. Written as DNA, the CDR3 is TGTGCCAGTAGTATGGGGGGAGGGCCGTTTTACAATGAGCAGTTCTTC.